This note documents a single T cell receptor (beta chain) sequence. Germline V lookup: CDR1 SGHNT, CDR2 YYREEE (reference sequence). This CDR3 comprises 15 residues. With V trimmed by 4 bases and J by 3 bases, 9 bases remained unmatched. Source study methods: Reference gene primer amplification gave estimated nucleated cell counts. Some clones are missing from TCRdb's copy, which holds only in-frame ones; the method was immunoSEQ multiplex PCR. Clone size and the V and J calls come from that table; the DNA yielded D and trimming. Counted here are tens of thousands of clones, about 90% occurring once; the ten biggest clones make up 6.7%. This record belongs to a study of blood T cell repertoires in COVID-19. Study background: PBMCs, B-cell-depleted T cells, or T cells provided the cDNA or gDNA that made up the material.

Input material: peripheral blood. The chain uses TRBV5-4 and TRBJ2-7, with 8 bases fitting TRBD2. The TCR was taken from a woman aged 80 or over with active COVID-19. The CDR3 is CASSPGGGAVYEQYF. The CDR3 DNA is TGTGCCAGCAGCCCGGGGGGGGGAGCGGTCTACGAGCAGTACTTC.